The T cell receptor beta chain under discussion was sequenced for a study of blood T cell repertoires in COVID-19 (dated by TCRdb to the early 2020s). In terms of the full investigation: The collaborator samples originated in the United States, Italy and Spain and spanned the acute and convalescent phases of COVID-19. The prospective study material was composed of cDNA or gDNA derived from T cells, B-cell-depleted T cells, or PBMCs. Subjects who had been exposed to COVID-19, were actively infected with it, or had recovered from it provided the deeply sampled blood TCRbeta repertoires that made up the dataset. A freely available public database, intended as a resource for researchers studying the immune response to SARS-CoV-2, is where the repertoires were released. The samples were drawn from the first 160 participants of the ongoing ImmuneRACE study and from 1,254 subjects provided by 6 global collaborators. Nearly every sample came with metadata listing a de-identified subject ID, COVID-19 status, age in years and sex. Where available, HLA class I and class II types were obtained from metadata supplied by the sample provider rather than from assay-based typing. Study-wide conclusions, independent of this receptor: Clinical and demographic metadata were provided uncurated, with the amount varying by source and participant.

A remark on this clone: What this receptor recognizes is not known. Per-base quality was not reported, and no clone a single base away is much larger than it.

From cysteine to phenylalanine, the CDR3 is 15 amino acids long. Only the CDR3 part of the read is kept: 45 bases, read in frame from the first base. The germline V gene (reference sequence) supplies CDR1 SEHNR and CDR2 FQNEAQ. V sheds 5 bases and J sheds 8 bases, leaving 16 bases between their ends. The immunoSEQ Assay, a bias-controlled multiplex PCR, was used to amplify TCRbeta CDR3 regions from genomic DNA. The study's processing was this. Nucleated cell counts per sample were estimated from amplification of reference gene primers within the assay. To quantify the absolute abundance of each unique TCRbeta CDR3 rearrangement, sequence reads were collapsed and filtered. For each sample, productive Simpson clonality was calculated as the square root of Simpson's diversity index over productive rearrangements. Entries here come from immuneACCESS through TCRdb and include only in-frame sequences with V and J called. Some clones fail to appear in such tables; in the studies checked, an unresolved V gene covers under half of the shortfall, and the cause of the remainder is unknown. V and J calls plus clone size are reproduced from that table; the DNA served to infer D and trimming. The sample table shows around 280,000 clones, and 87% are seen once. The leading ten clones occupy around 5.8% of the sample.

Participants in the prospective study were enrolled through a virtual design, were aged about 18 to 89 years, and lived in some 24 United States geographic areas. Cohort assignment in the prospective study relied on participant-reported clinical history from a screening survey and a study questionnaire. Recovered participants in ImmuneRACE Cohort 3 were defined as having two consecutive negative NP/OP PCR tests, clearance from a healthcare professional, or resolution of symptoms. Mobile phlebotomists in the prospective study collected whole blood, serum and a nasopharyngeal or oropharyngeal swab from every participant. Participants in the prospective study had the option to provide additional blood draws and questionnaires over an approximately 2-month period. Before DNA extraction, blood samples from the prospective study were shipped at room temperature or frozen.

This clonotype was sampled from a middle-aged woman who had recovered from COVID-19. In this chain, TRBV7-9 is recombined with TRBJ1-6, with an unclear D gene assignment. The sequenced sample consisted of PBMCs or T cells enriched from blood (not recorded which). The CDR3 here reads CASSPGQLKDSPLHF. In nucleotide form, the sequence is TGTGCCAGCAGCCCTGGGCAGTTGAAGGATTCACCCCTCCACTTT.